This T cell receptor (beta chain) was identified during a study of cytomegalovirus exposure and HLA in healthy donors. Researchers ran the PCR with 60 Vbeta and 13 Jbeta primers. Only in-frame clones appear in the TCRdb table, and some are missing; sequencing was by immunoSEQ multiplex PCR. The sample's table shows 30,000 to 45,000 clones. Trimming cost V 5 bases and J 2 bases, with 14 bases left between them. Germline lookup yields CDR1 LNHDA and CDR2 SQIVND (reference sequence). CDR3 length: 15 residues. This sequence was found in a man aged 35-49 years in good health and CMV-seropositive. This chain uses TRBV19 with TRBJ2-3, with D perhaps matching TRBD2 (5 bases). Specimen: PBMCs. The CDR3 nucleotides read TGTGCCAGTAGTTTTCCGCGGGCAATCACAGATACGCAGTATTTT. This gives the protein CASSFPRAITDTQYF.